Below, one T cell receptor beta chain is given with its context. Primed by a sample-barcoded 5' primer and a J-beta primer mix, a second PCR proceeded for 7 to 11 cycles. Using its own MiXCR run on the 5' RACE reads, TCRdb lists one record per CDR3 protein. This table has some 1.4 million distinct CDR3 sequences, 42% appearing once. The data originate from a study of blood T cells in healthy people across ages. The CDR3 is made up of 15 amino acids. Germline values: CDR1 SGHNT, CDR2 YYREEE (reference sequence). The germline V and J ends were trimmed by 4 bases and 4 bases, with 17 bases remaining between them.

The TCR sequence derives from a woman aged 18-35 years in good health. Sequences were obtained from blood. The chain recombines TRBV5-4 with TRBJ2-5; a possible D gene is TRBD1 (6 bases). The CDR3 loop reads CASSPNQGRGETQYF. The CDR3 DNA follows: TGTGCCAGCAGCCCAAACCAGGGGAGAGGAGAGACCCAGTACTTC.